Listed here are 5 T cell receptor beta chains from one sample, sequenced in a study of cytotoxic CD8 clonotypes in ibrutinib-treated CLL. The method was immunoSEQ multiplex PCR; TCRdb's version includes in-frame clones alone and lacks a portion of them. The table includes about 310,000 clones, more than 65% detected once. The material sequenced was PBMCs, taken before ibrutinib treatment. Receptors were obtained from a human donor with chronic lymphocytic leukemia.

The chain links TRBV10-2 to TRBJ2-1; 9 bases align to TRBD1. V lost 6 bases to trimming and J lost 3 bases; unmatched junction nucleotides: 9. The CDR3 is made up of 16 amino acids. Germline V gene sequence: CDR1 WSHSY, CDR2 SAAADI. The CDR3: CASSHPGTGIYNEQFF. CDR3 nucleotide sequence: TGCGCCAGCAGCCACCCGGGGACAGGGATCTACAATGAGCAGTTCTTC.

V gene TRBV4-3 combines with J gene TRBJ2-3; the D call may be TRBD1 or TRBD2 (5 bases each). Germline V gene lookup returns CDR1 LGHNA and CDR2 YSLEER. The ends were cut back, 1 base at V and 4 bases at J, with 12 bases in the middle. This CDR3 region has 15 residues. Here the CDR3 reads CASSQGGPGPDTQYF. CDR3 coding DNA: TGCGCCAGCAGCCAAGGGGGACCGGGTCCAGATACGCAGTATTTT.

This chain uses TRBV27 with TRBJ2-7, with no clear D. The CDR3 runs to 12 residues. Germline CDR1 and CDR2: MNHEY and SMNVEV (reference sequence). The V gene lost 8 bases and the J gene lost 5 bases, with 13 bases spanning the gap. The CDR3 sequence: CASVSFLDEQYF. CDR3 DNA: TGTGCCAGCGTTAGTTTCCTCGACGAGCAGTACTTC.

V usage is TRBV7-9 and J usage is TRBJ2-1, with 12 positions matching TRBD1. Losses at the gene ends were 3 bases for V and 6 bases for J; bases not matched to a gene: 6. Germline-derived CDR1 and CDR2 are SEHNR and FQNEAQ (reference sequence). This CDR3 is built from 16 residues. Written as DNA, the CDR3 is TGTGCCAGCAGCTTGAGGCCGGGACAGGGGGCCAATGAGCAGTTCTTC. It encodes CASSLRPGQGANEQFF.

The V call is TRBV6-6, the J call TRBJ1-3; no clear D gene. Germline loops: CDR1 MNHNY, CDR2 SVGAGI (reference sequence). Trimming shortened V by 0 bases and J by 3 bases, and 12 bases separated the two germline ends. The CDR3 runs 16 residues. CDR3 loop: CASSYSPRNFGNTIYF. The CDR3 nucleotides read TGTGCCAGCAGTTACTCCCCGCGAAACTTTGGAAACACCATATATTTT.